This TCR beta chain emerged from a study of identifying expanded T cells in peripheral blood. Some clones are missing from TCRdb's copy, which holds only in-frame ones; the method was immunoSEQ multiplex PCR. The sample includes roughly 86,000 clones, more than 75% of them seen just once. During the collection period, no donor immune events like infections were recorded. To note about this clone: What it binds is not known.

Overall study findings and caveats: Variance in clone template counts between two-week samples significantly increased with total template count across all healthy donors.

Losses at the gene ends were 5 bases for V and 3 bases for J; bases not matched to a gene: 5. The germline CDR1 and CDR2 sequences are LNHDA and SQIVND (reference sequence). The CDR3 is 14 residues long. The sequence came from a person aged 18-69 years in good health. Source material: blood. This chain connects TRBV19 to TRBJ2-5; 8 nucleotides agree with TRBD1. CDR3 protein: CASSQDRGKETQYF. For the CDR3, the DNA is TGTGCCAGTAGTCAAGACAGGGGAAAAGAGACCCAGTACTTC.